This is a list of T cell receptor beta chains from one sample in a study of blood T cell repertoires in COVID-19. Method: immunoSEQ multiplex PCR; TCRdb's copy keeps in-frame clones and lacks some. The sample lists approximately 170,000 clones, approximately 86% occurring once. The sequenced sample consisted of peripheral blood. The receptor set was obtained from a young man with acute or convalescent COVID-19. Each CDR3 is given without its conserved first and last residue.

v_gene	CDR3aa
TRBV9	ASSVAPTRRYEQY
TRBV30	AWSTGSETQY
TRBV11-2	ASSFTAGGEKTQY
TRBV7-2	ASSLGPEADTQY
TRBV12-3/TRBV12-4	ASSQNRGQPQH
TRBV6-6	ASSPGSYGYT
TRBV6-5	ASREDSSHRYEQY
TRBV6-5	ASSGQRDSPLH
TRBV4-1	ASSQKASDQETQY
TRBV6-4	ASSDSYSYNSPLH
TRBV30	AWRERGLPGTEAF
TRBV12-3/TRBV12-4	ASSDGRGPG
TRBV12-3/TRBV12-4	ASSPSGNTEAF
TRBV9	ASSVDLWETGELF
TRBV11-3	ASSPIPAGTDPSNEQF
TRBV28	ASSLQGGGEKLF
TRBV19	ASSRYTGTANYGYT
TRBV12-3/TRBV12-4	ASRPVGGPLH
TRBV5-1	ASSLEARVTGELF
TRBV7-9	ASSLTAGYNEQF
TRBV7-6	ASSSDRGTNEKLF
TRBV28	ASSLNPGRGADTEAF
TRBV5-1	ASSPQGTGELF
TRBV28	ASGFALFNYGYT
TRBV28	ASRRNLKPGQGAPWDEQF
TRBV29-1	SVDLPRSYYGYT
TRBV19	ATRGSGRDTQY
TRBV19	ASSATRQGYNSPLH
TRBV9	ASSVEDRVETQY
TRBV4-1	ASSQENGRTIENTIY
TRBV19	ASSIPLSGAEAF
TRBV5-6	ASSLLLRTRQGETQY
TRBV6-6	ATKRESTDTQY
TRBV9	ASTRTSGDLYNEQF
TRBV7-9	ASSFETSGRSSYNEQF
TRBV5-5	ASSSRQSGSLVSQH
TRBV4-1	ASSHGGLAGDGELF
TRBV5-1	ASGGGDSTDTQY
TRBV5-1	ASSFERNYEQY
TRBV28	ASSRQYSNQPQH
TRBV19	ASSTPGNTIY
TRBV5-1	ASSFWLASWGEQF
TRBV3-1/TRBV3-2	ASSQDGTGAYEQY
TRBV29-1	SSRSGQGAGTQY
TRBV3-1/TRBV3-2	ASSQSVSETQY